These 3 T cell receptor beta chains share one sample of origin, sequenced in a study of T cell responses to AZD1222 COVID-19 vaccine. Method: immunoSEQ multiplex PCR; TCRdb's copy keeps in-frame clones and lacks some. The sample has some 130,000 clones, just over 85% seen once. Sequencing used peripheral blood, obtained on day 0 of AZD1222 vaccination. The receptors shown here come from an adult in good health.

The chain is built from TRBV7-9 and TRBJ1-1; D possibly corresponds to TRBD1 (5 bases). Germline lookup yields CDR1 SEHNR and CDR2 FQNEAQ (reference sequence). V gave up 11 bases and J gave up 5 bases, with 12 bases separating them. The CDR3 has 11 amino acids. CDR3 in amino acids: CAGGSRTEAFF. CDR3 sequence (DNA): TGTGCCGGGGGTTCGAGGACTGAAGCTTTCTTT.

The rearrangement uses TRBV5-5 and TRBJ1-4, with 10 bases identical to TRBD1. The J segment lost 6 bases and the V segment lost 5 bases, leaving 10 bases of the junction unmatched. Per germline, CDR1 SGHKS and CDR2 YYEKEE (reference sequence). The CDR3 is 16 amino acids. The CDR3 here is CASSRNSGTGDEKLFF. CDR3 nucleotides: TGTGCCAGCAGTCGAAATTCCGGGACAGGGGATGAAAAACTGTTTTTT.

The genes are TRBV7-8 and TRBJ1-5, with 7 positions matching TRBD1. Germline CDR1 SGHVS, CDR2 FQNEAQ. J lost 4 bases, V lost 5 bases, and 2 bases had no gene match. This CDR3 is 13 amino acids long. The CDR3 region is CASSPTGNQPQHF. The CDR3 bases are TGTGCCAGCAGCCCGACAGGGAATCAGCCCCAGCATTTT.